Listed here are 21 T cell receptor beta chains from one sample, sequenced in a study of cytomegalovirus exposure and HLA in healthy donors. PCR used 60 Vbeta primers and 13 Jbeta primers. Sequenced by immunoSEQ multiplex PCR; TCRdb stores in-frame clones only, minus some. The data show fewer than 150,000 clones, around 82% seen once. The specimen sequenced was PBMCs. The source is a man aged 50-60 years in good health and CMV-seronegative.

The genes are TRBV19 and TRBJ2-3; maybe TRBD2 (6 bases). Germline CDR1 and CDR2: LNHDA and SQIVND (reference sequence). CDR3 length: 20 residues. Trimming removed 11 bases from V and 0 bases from J, with 33 bases in between. CDR3 sequence (DNA): TGTGCCCGTCCGGACGGAGGACTGTGGGAGGTACAAACGAGCACAGATACGCAGTATTTT. Its translation: CARPDGGLWEVQTSTDTQYF.

This chain links TRBV9 with TRBJ1-4; 7 bases line up with TRBD1. The CDR3 runs to 17 residues. In germline, CDR1 is SGDLS, CDR2 YYNGEE. Trimming removed 1 base from V and 0 bases from J; junction bases left unmatched: 6. DNA of the CDR3: TGTGCCAGCAGCGTAAGAGACAGGGAGACAACTAATGAAAAACTGTTTTTT. Translated: CASSVRDRETTNEKLFF.

The J gene is TRBJ2-3, the V gene TRBV28, with D tentatively TRBD2 (5 bases). Trimming cost V 3 bases and J 1 base, with 11 bases left between them. CDR1 and CDR2 from the germline V gene are MDHEN and SYDVKM. This CDR3 has 15 residues. The DNA of the CDR3 is TGTGCCAGCAGTTTCGGGGAGACGGGCACAGATACGCAGTATTTT. This translates into CASSFGETGTDTQYF.

This clone was observed a handful of times. The chain uses TRBV14 and TRBJ2-7; D is unclear. The germline V gene has CDR1 SGHDN and CDR2 FVKESK. V was shortened by 0 bases and J by 6 bases, with 9 bases between the two germline ends. This CDR3 comprises 13 residues. The CDR3 region has the DNA TGTGCCAGCAGCCAAGATCTCGCGGCCGAGCAGTACTTC. Encoded protein: CASSQDLAAEQYF.

The gene calls are TRBV2 and TRBJ2-5; TRBD2 agrees at 8 bases. Germline assignment: CDR1 SNHLY and CDR2 FYNNEI. The CDR3 spans 18 residues. V was clipped by 5 bases and J by 5 bases; unmatched bases: 19. As DNA, the CDR3 is TGTGCCAGCAGTCAATTTAGTACTAGCGGCCTCGGGCGCGAGACCCAGTACTTC. Amino acid sequence: CASSQFSTSGLGRETQYF.

The V gene is TRBV2, the J gene TRBJ2-3; a possible D gene is TRBD2 (6 bases). CDR1 and CDR2 (germline): SNHLY, FYNNEI. The germline V and J ends were trimmed by 7 bases and 3 bases, with 20 bases remaining between them. CDR3 length: 16 residues. This chain's CDR3 is CASTDWAGSTTDTQYF. The CDR3 DNA reads TGTGCCAGCACCGATTGGGCCGGGAGTACGACAGATACGCAGTATTTT.

This clone has ten or more counts. The V call is TRBV18, the J call TRBJ1-1, with 7 bases fitting TRBD1. Germline V gives CDR1 KGHSH, CDR2 LQKENI. This CDR3 spans 13 amino acids. With 8 bases clipped from V and 3 bases from J, the junction kept 6 bases outside the gene matches. The DNA for the CDR3 is TGTGCCAGCCAACAGGGGCGGGACACTGAAGCTTTCTTT. Its translation is CASQQGRDTEAFF. Complete variable domain (other parts from reference TRBV18 and TRBJ1-1): NAGVMQNPRHLVRRRGQEARLRCSPMKGHSHVYWYRQLPEEGLKFMVYLQKENIIDESGMPKERFSAEFPKEGPSILRIQQVVRGDSAAYFCASQQGRDTEAFFGQGTRLTVV.

This clone has only one observation. This chain joins TRBV6-1 and TRBJ2-1, with 10 bases lining up with TRBD2. V shed 0 bases, J shed 5 bases, and the junction held 4 bases outside the gene matches. CDR1 MNHNS and CDR2 SASEGT come from the germline V gene. The CDR3 is 16 residues long. The CDR3 here is CASSEALAGGHNEQFF. CDR3 nucleotide sequence: TGTGCCAGCAGTGAAGCATTAGCGGGAGGACACAATGAGCAGTTCTTC.

This clone was detected a few times. The CDR3 here is CASSHGDRAYEQYF. The CDR3 DNA follows: TGCGCCAGCAGCCACGGTGACAGGGCCTACGAGCAGTACTTC. V gene TRBV4-1 combines with J gene TRBJ2-7, with TRBD1 matching 7 bases. Germline loops: CDR1 MGHRA, CDR2 YSYEKL. The V gene end was trimmed by 3 bases and the J gene end by 2 bases; junction bases not matched to a gene: 4. The CDR3 has 14 amino acids.

This clone was observed a handful of times. This specimen includes other DNA sequences encoding the same CDR3. The chain links TRBV27 to TRBJ2-7, with D tentatively TRBD1 (5 bases). Trimming took 3 bases from V and 0 from J, leaving 9 bases between them. CDR1 and CDR2 from the germline V gene are MNHEY and SMNVEV (reference sequence). CDR3 length: 14 amino acids. The CDR3 DNA sequence: TGTGCCAGCAGTTTGGGAACAGGCTCCTACGAGCAGTACTTC. Residues: CASSLGTGSYEQYF.

The genes are TRBV18 and TRBJ2-6; 8 bases align to TRBD1. Germline CDR1 KGHSH, CDR2 LQKENI. The junction had 9 bases not matched to a gene; V was cut back by 8 bases and J by 0 bases. The CDR3 covers 17 residues. This CDR3 is CASVNQGAYSGANVLTF. CDR3 sequence (DNA): TGTGCCAGCGTGAACCAGGGGGCATACTCTGGGGCCAACGTCCTGACTTTC.

The chain is built from TRBV28 and TRBJ2-2, with 8 bases lining up with TRBD1. Germline-derived CDR1 and CDR2 are MDHEN and SYDVKM. The V segment lost 6 bases and the J segment 1 base; nucleotides outside the gene matches: 4. The CDR3 consists of 15 residues. In DNA, the CDR3 is TGTGCCAGCAGCATAGACAGGGGGAACACCGGGGAGCTGTTTTTT. It is translated as CASSIDRGNTGELFF.

The chain is built from TRBV7-9 and TRBJ2-2; TRBD1 matches 8 bases. V lost 5 bases and J lost 6; bases outside the gene matches: 11. Germline CDR1 is SEHNR and CDR2 is FQNEAQ (reference sequence). CDR3 size: 16 residues. The CDR3 nucleotides are TGTGCCAGCAGCAATTACTTAGACAGGGGAGCCGGGGAGCTGTTTTTT. This encodes CASSNYLDRGAGELFF.

The chain recombines TRBV28 with TRBJ2-3; 10 bases agree with TRBD2. J gave up 5 bases and V 5 bases, and 7 bases lay outside the gene matches. In germline, CDR1 is MDHEN, CDR2 SYDVKM. The CDR3 runs 15 residues. The CDR3 sequence is CASSPSGSRRDTQYF. The CDR3 DNA reads as TGTGCCAGCAGTCCTAGCGGGAGCAGACGAGATACGCAGTATTTT.

This clone was found a few times. This sequence joins TRBV27 and TRBJ2-7; 7 positions agree with TRBD1. From germline, CDR1 is MNHEY and CDR2 SMNVEV (reference sequence). Unmatched junction bases numbered 11, after V lost 7 bases and J lost 5 bases. This CDR3 has 14 amino acids. The CDR3 coding sequence is TGTGCCAGCATCAACCCCGGGACAGCTAACGAGCAGTACTTC. Translating gives CASINPGTANEQYF.

This clone was observed a handful of times. A read error may produce the germline difference seen at one junction end. The chain uses TRBV7-7 and TRBJ2-5; D not certain. This CDR3 is built from 15 residues. Germline assignment: CDR1 SSHAT and CDR2 FNYEAQ (reference sequence). The CDR3 reads CASSLVGALEETQYF. As DNA, the CDR3 is TGTGCTAGCAGCTTAGTCGGAGCTCTGGAGGAGACCCAGTACTTC. The variable domain in full, completed from reference TRBV7-7 and TRBJ2-5, reads GAGVSQSPRYKVTKRGQDVTLRCDPISSHATLYWYQQALGQGPEFLTYFNYEAQPDKSGLPSDRFSAERPEGSISTLTIQRTEQRDSAMYRCASSLVGALEETQYFGPGTRLLVL.

The gene calls are TRBV5-4 and TRBJ2-7; D perhaps matches TRBD2 (5 bases). Germline V gene data show CDR1 as SGHNT and CDR2 as YYREEE (reference sequence). This CDR3 contains 16 residues. Trimming took off 0 bases at V and 7 bases at J, with 20 bases between the two ends. The CDR3 sequence: CASSLGQRSRPGEQYF. The CDR3 region has the DNA TGTGCCAGCAGCTTGGGGCAGCGGTCACGACCGGGGGAGCAGTACTTC.

The chain combines TRBV28 with TRBJ2-1, with TRBD2 matching 14 bases. The V gene's germline CDR1 is MDHEN and CDR2 SYDVKM. The V segment lost 6 bases and the J segment 9 bases; nucleotides outside the gene matches: 7. This CDR3 is 15 amino acids long. CDR3 nucleotides: TGTGCCAGCAGCCTGGGACTAGCGGGAGACGGTGAGCAGTTCTTC. It specifies CASSLGLAGDGEQFF.

This rearrangement joins TRBV7-9 to TRBJ1-2; D might be TRBD1 (6 bases). The CDR3 sequence is 14 residues long. V was clipped by 4 bases and J by 6 bases, with 15 bases between them. The germline V gene encodes CDR1 SEHNR and CDR2 FQNEAQ (reference sequence). The CDR3: CASSYGNRVDGYTF. CDR3 DNA: TGTGCCAGCAGCTACGGGAACAGGGTAGATGGCTACACCTTC.

This clone was picked up a small number of times. This chain uses TRBV18 with TRBJ2-6, with D uncertain. Germline-derived CDR1 and CDR2 are KGHSH and LQKENI. V lost 2 bases and J 15 bases, leaving 20 bases between the germline ends. CDR3 length equals 15 residues. The CDR3 region is CASSPTAANPSYLTF. DNA of the CDR3: TGTGCCAGCTCACCAACTGCCGCCAACCCTTCGTACCTGACTTTC. The variable domain in full, with the rest retrieved from reference TRBV18 and TRBJ2-6, is NAGVMQNPRHLVRRRGQEARLRCSPMKGHSHVYWYRQLPEEGLKFMVYLQKENIIDESGMPKERFSAEFPKEGPSILRIQQVVRGDSAAYFCASSPTAANPSYLTFGAGSRLTVL.

This clone has more than one count but fewer than ten. The rearrangement uses TRBV10-3 and TRBJ2-1; 11 nucleotides align to TRBD2. Germline V gives CDR1 ENHRY, CDR2 SYGVKD. Germline trimming cut 5 bases from V and 6 bases from J; bases unmatched to any gene: 6. The length of the CDR3 is 15 residues. CDR3 region: CAISTLAGGFNEQFF. As DNA, the CDR3 is TGTGCCATCAGTACGCTAGCGGGAGGTTTCAATGAGCAGTTCTTC.